In its sample, the clone carrying this T cell receptor beta chain was seen many times. Its specificity is unknown. These data are taken from a study of blood T cells in healthy people across ages. Points from the study as a whole: In older individuals, TCR beta diversity per million T cells was lower, falling roughly linearly with age.

The total RNA that was extracted per sample amounted to at least 5 micrograms. A second PCR, run for 7 to 11 cycles, used a sample-barcoded 5' primer plus a J-beta primer mix. TCRdb reprocessed the 5' RACE reads with MiXCR, giving one entry per CDR3 protein. The sample carries about 1,000,000 distinct CDR3 sequences, more than 40% recorded once. This sequence originates from a woman aged 55-69 years in good health. Sequenced sample: blood.

DNA of the CDR3: TGCAGCGTGGGGACAGAGGATGAAAAACTGTTTTTT. Translation: CSVGTEDEKLFF. This chain links TRBV29-1 with TRBJ1-4, with 7 bases fitting TRBD1. The CDR3 runs 12 residues. J was trimmed by 6 bases and V by 6 bases; bases with no gene match: 4. Germline CDR1 and CDR2: SQVTM and ANQGSEA.